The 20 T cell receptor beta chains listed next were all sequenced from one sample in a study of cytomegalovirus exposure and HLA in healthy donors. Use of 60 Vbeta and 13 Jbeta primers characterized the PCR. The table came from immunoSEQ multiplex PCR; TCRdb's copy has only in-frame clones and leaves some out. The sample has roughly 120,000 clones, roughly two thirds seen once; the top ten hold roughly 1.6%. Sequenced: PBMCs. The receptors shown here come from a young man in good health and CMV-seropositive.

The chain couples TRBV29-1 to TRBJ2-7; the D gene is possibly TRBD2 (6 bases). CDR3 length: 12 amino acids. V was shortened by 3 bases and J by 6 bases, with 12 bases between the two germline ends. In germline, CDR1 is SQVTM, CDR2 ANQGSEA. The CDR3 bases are TGCAGCGTTGATCTGGGGGGTTTCGAGCAGTACTTC. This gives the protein CSVDLGGFEQYF.

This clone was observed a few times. The CDR3 DNA sequence: TGTGCCAGCAGACTCTTAGGACTAAGCCAAGAGACCCAGTACTTC. Its protein product is CASRLLGLSQETQYF. V and J are TRBV6-6 and TRBJ2-5, with D possibly being TRBD2 (6 bases). CDR1 and CDR2 (germline): MNHNY, SVGAGI (reference sequence). This CDR3 region has 15 residues. V gave up 6 bases and J gave up 1 base, with 15 bases separating them.

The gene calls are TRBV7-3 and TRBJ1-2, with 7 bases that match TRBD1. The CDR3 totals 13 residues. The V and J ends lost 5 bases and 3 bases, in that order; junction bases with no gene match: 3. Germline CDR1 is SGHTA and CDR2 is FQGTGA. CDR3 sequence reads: CASSVDRDYGYTF. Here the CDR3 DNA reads TGTGCCAGCAGCGTAGACAGGGACTATGGCTACACCTTC. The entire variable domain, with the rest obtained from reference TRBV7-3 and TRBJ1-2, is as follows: GAGVSQTPSNKVTEKGKYVELRCDPISGHTALYWYRQSLGQGPEFLIYFQGTGAADDSGLPNDRFFAVRPEGSVSTLKIQRTERGDSAVYLCASSVDRDYGYTFGSGTRLTVV.

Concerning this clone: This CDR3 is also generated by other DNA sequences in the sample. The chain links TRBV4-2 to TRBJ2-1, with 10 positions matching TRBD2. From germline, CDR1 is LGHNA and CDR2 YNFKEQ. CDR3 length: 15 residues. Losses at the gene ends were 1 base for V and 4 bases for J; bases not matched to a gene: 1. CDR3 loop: CASSQASGGYNEQFF. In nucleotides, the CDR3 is TGTGCCAGCAGCCAAGCTAGCGGGGGATACAATGAGCAGTTCTTC.

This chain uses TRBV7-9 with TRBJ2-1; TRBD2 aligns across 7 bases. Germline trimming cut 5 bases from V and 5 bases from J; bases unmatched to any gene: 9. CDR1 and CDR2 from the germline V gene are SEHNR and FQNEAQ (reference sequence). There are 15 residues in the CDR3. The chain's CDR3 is CASSRPWDYDNEQFF. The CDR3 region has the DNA TGTGCCAGCAGCCGACCCTGGGACTACGACAATGAGCAGTTCTTC.

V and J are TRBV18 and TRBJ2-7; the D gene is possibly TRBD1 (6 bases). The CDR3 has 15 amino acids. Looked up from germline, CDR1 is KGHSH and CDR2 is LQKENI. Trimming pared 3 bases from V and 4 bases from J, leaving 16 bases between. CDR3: CASSPTSGTLYEQYF. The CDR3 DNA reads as TGTGCCAGCTCACCCACTTCCGGGACATTGTACGAGCAGTACTTC.

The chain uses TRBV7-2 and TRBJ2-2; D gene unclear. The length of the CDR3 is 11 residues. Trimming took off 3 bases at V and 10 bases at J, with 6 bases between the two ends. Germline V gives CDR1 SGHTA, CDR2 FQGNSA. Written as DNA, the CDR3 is TGTGCCAGCAGCTTCTACCTGGAGCTGTTTTTT. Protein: CASSFYLELFF.

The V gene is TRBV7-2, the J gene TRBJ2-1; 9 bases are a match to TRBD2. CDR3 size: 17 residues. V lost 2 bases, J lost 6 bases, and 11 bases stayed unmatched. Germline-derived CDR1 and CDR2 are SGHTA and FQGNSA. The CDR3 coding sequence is TGTGCCAGCAGCTTAAACGGAGTGCTAGCGGGGCTCAATGAGCAGTTCTTC. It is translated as CASSLNGVLAGLNEQFF. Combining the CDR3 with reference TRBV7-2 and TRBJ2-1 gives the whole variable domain GAGVSQSPSNKVTEKGKDVELRCDPISGHTALYWYRQSLGQGLEFLIYFQGNSAPDKSGLPSDRFSAERTGGSVSTLTIQRTQQEDSAVYLCASSLNGVLAGLNEQFFGPGTRLTVL.

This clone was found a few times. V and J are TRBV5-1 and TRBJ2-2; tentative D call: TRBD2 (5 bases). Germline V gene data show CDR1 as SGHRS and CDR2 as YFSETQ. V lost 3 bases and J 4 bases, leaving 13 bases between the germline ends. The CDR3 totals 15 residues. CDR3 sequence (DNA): TGCGCCAGCAGCTACACAAGGGCGGGCACCGGGGAGCTGTTTTTT. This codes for CASSYTRAGTGELFF. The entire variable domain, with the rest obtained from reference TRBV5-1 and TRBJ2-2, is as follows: KAGVTQTPRYLIKTRGQQVTLSCSPISGHRSVSWYQQTPGQGLQFLFEYFSETQRNKGNFPGRFSGRQFSNSRSEMNVSTLELGDSALYLCASSYTRAGTGELFFGEGSRLTVL.

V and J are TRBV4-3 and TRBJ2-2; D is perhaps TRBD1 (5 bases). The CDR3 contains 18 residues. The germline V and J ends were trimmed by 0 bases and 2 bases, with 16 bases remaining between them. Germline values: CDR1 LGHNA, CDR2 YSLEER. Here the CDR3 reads CASSQDPPRATNTGELFF. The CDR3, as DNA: TGCGCCAGCAGCCAAGACCCACCCAGGGCAACTAACACCGGGGAGCTGTTTTTT.

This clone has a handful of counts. CDR3 bases: TGCGCCAGCAGCCAAGATGCCGAAGCGACTGAAGCTTTCTTT. Translating it yields CASSQDAEATEAFF. This chain uses TRBV4-1 with TRBJ1-1; no reliable D call. V gave up 0 bases and J gave up 5 bases, with 10 bases separating them. Germline assignment: CDR1 MGHRA and CDR2 YSYEKL. The CDR3 runs 14 residues.

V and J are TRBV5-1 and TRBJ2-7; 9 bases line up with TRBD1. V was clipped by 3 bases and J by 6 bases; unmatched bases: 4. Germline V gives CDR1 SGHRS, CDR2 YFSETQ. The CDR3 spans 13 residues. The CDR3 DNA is TGCGCCAGCAGCTCGGGACAGGGAGCCGAGCAGTACTTC. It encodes CASSSGQGAEQYF.

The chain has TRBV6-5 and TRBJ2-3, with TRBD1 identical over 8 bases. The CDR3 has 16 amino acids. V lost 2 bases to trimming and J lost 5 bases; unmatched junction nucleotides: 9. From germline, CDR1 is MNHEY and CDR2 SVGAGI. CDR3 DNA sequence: TGTGCCAGCAGTTACCCCGGGACAGGAGGCAAAGATACGCAGTATTTT. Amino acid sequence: CASSYPGTGGKDTQYF.

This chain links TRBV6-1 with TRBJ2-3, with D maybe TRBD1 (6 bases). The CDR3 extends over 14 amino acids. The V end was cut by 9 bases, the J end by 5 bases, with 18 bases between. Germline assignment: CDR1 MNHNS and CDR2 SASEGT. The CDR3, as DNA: TGTGCCAGTCGGGACATGTCGCGTGGAGATACGCAGTATTTT. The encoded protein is CASRDMSRGDTQYF.

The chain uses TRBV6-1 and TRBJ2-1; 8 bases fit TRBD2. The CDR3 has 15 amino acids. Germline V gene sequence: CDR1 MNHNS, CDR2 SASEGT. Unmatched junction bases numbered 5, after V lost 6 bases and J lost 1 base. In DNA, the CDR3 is TGTGCCAGCAGCACCGGGACTAGTTCCTACAATGAGCAGTTCTTC. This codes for CASSTGTSSYNEQFF.

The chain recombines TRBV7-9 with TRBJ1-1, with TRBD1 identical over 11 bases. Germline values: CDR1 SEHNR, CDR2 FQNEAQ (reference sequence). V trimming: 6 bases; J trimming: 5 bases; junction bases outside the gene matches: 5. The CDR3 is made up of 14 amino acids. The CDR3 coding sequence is TGTGCCAGCAGTTCCCGGGACAGGGGGACTGAAGCTTTCTTT. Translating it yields CASSSRDRGTEAFF.

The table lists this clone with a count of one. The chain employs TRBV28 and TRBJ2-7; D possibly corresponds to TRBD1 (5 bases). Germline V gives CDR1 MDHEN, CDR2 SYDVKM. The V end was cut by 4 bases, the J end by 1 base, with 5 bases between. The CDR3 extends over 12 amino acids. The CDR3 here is CASSYRSYEQYF. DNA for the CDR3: TGTGCCAGCAGTTACAGGTCCTACGAGCAGTACTTC.

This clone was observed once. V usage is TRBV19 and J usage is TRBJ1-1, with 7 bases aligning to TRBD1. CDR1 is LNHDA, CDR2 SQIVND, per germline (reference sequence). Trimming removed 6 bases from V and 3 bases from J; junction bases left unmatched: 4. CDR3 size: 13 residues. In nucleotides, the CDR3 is TGTGCCAGTAGAACCAGGGGGGACACTGAAGCTTTCTTT. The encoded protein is CASRTRGDTEAFF.

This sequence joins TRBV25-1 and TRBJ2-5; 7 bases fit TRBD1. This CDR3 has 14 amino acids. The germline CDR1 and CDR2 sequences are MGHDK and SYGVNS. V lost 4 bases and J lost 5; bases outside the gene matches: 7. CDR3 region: CASSARQGRETQYF. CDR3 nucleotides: TGTGCCAGCAGTGCCCGACAGGGAAGGGAGACCCAGTACTTC.

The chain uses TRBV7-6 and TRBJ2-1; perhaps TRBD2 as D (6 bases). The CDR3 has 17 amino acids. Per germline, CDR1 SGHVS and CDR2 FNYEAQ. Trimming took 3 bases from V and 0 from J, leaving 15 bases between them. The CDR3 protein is CASSFPGGTSSYNEQFF. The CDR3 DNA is TGTGCCAGCAGCTTCCCTGGCGGGACGAGCTCCTACAATGAGCAGTTCTTC.